This is a list of T cell receptor beta chains from one sample in a study of cytomegalovirus exposure and HLA in healthy donors. Repertoires were generated with immunoSEQ multiplex PCR, while TCRdb's copy carries only in-frame clones and drops some. The data show approximately 150,000 clones, 70% to 80% seen once. The sequenced material came from PBMCs. The receptors were gathered from a young man in good health and CMV-seropositive. CDR3s include the opening cysteine and the closing phenylalanine or tryptophan. The order of the fields is V gene, J gene, D gene, clone size, CDR3 DNA, CDR3 protein. D genes are given only for firm matches. Where a row states a size, it is once, few, many or the class of an expanded clone; other rows omit it.

V gene: TRBV10-2
J gene: TRBJ1-1
D gene: NA
clone size: NA
CDR3 DNA: TGCGCCAGCAAAAGAGGGCCGGAAGCTTTCTTT
CDR3 protein: CASKRGPEAFF

V gene: TRBV10-3
J gene: TRBJ1-2
D gene: TRBD1
clone size: NA
CDR3 DNA: TGTGCCGCGCGCGGGGGACAGGGGATTTATGGCTACACCTTC
CDR3 protein: CAARGGQGIYGYTF

V gene: TRBV27
J gene: TRBJ2-3
D gene: TRBD1
clone size: NA
CDR3 DNA: TGTGCCAGCGGATCCCCGGACAGGGGCACAGATACGCAGTATTTT
CDR3 protein: CASGSPDRGTDTQYF

V gene: TRBV10-3
J gene: TRBJ2-2
D gene: TRBD2
clone size: NA
CDR3 DNA: TGTGCCACGGGGGGGGGCCGTGACACCGGGGAGCTGTTTTTT
CDR3 protein: CATGGGRDTGELFF

V gene: TRBV13
J gene: TRBJ1-3
D gene: NA
clone size: NA
CDR3 DNA: TGTGCCAGCAGCTTACCAGGGACTGGAAACACCATATATTTT
CDR3 protein: CASSLPGTGNTIYF

V gene: TRBV25-1
J gene: TRBJ1-5
D gene: NA
clone size: once
CDR3 DNA: TGTGCCAGCAGTGAAGCTGGGGCCCTCAATCAGCCCCAGCATTTT
CDR3 protein: CASSEAGALNQPQHF

V gene: TRBV19
J gene: TRBJ2-2
D gene: NA
clone size: NA
CDR3 DNA: TGTGCCAGTAGTTCCCGGGGCACCGGGGAGCTGTTTTTT
CDR3 protein: CASSSRGTGELFF

V gene: TRBV7-3
J gene: TRBJ2-7
D gene: NA
clone size: NA
CDR3 DNA: TGTGCCAGCAGCTTATCTCCTCAGGGGGAGCAGTACTTC
CDR3 protein: CASSLSPQGEQYF

V gene: TRBV5-4
J gene: TRBJ1-1
D gene: TRBD1
clone size: NA
CDR3 DNA: TGTGCCAGCAGCTTCTACAGGGGGACTGAAGCTTTCTTT
CDR3 protein: CASSFYRGTEAFF

V gene: TRBV7-2
J gene: TRBJ1-6
D gene: TRBD1
clone size: NA
CDR3 DNA: TGTGCCAGCAGCTTGGGACAGGGCCCGAATTCACCCCTCCACTTT
CDR3 protein: CASSLGQGPNSPLHF

V gene: TRBV7-6
J gene: TRBJ1-1
D gene: NA
clone size: NA
CDR3 DNA: TGTGCCAGCAGCCCCAGGAACACTGAAGCTTTCTTT
CDR3 protein: CASSPRNTEAFF

V gene: TRBV18
J gene: TRBJ2-1
D gene: TRBD1
clone size: NA
CDR3 DNA: TGTGCCAGCTCACCACGGGACAGGGTCTCCTACAATGAGCAGTTCTTC
CDR3 protein: CASSPRDRVSYNEQFF

V gene: TRBV7-2
J gene: TRBJ2-7
D gene: NA
clone size: NA
CDR3 DNA: TGTGCCAGCAGCTTTCAACTAGCCGACGACGAGCAGTACTTC
CDR3 protein: CASSFQLADDEQYF

V gene: TRBV6-1
J gene: TRBJ1-5
D gene: TRBD1
clone size: NA
CDR3 DNA: TGTGCCAGTAGAGGACAGGGCGGTTATCAGCCCCAGCATTTT
CDR3 protein: CASRGQGGYQPQHF

V gene: TRBV29-1
J gene: TRBJ2-5
D gene: NA
clone size: NA
CDR3 DNA: TGCAGCGTGCAGTACGTTCGACAAGAGACCCAGTACTTC
CDR3 protein: CSVQYVRQETQYF

V gene: TRBV28
J gene: TRBJ1-2
D gene: NA
clone size: NA
CDR3 DNA: TGTGCCAGCAAGCAGGGCTATGGCTACACCTTC
CDR3 protein: CASKQGYGYTF

V gene: TRBV2
J gene: TRBJ2-5
D gene: TRBD2
clone size: NA
CDR3 DNA: TGTGCCAGCAGTGGGGCTAGCGGGGGCCTACAAGAGACCCAGTACTTC
CDR3 protein: CASSGASGGLQETQYF

V gene: TRBV27
J gene: TRBJ1-3
D gene: NA
clone size: NA
CDR3 DNA: TGTGCCAGCAGCTCAAAGTCCCAGTTCCGCTCTGGAAACACCATATATTTT
CDR3 protein: CASSSKSQFRSGNTIYF

V gene: TRBV19
J gene: TRBJ1-1
D gene: TRBD1
clone size: NA
CDR3 DNA: TGTGCCAGTAGTGTCGCCGGGACAGGGGACACTGAAGCTTTCTTT
CDR3 protein: CASSVAGTGDTEAFF

V gene: TRBV7-3
J gene: TRBJ2-3
D gene: NA
clone size: NA
CDR3 DNA: TGTGCCAGCAGCTTAGGACAGAAAGATACGCAGTATTTT
CDR3 protein: CASSLGQKDTQYF

V gene: TRBV20-1
J gene: TRBJ2-7
D gene: NA
clone size: NA
CDR3 DNA: TGCAGTGCTAGAGATTATTACGAGCAGTACTTC
CDR3 protein: CSARDYYEQYF

V gene: TRBV7-6
J gene: TRBJ1-2
D gene: TRBD1
clone size: NA
CDR3 DNA: TGTGCCAGCAGCTTAGCGACAGGGAACGGCTACACCTTC
CDR3 protein: CASSLATGNGYTF

V gene: TRBV10-3
J gene: TRBJ2-7
D gene: TRBD1
clone size: NA
CDR3 DNA: TGTGCCATCGGGGGTGGGACAGGGGGGACCCCGGGGCAGTACTTC
CDR3 protein: CAIGGGTGGTPGQYF

V gene: TRBV5-4
J gene: TRBJ2-5
D gene: NA
clone size: once
CDR3 DNA: TGTGCCAGCAGCTTGGGATCCAGCGTGTACCAAGAGACCCAGTACTTC
CDR3 protein: CASSLGSSVYQETQYF

V gene: TRBV25-1
J gene: TRBJ2-7
D gene: NA
clone size: NA
CDR3 DNA: TGTGCCAGCAGTGCCGACGGAGAGAAAGCCTCCTACGAGCAGTACTTC
CDR3 protein: CASSADGEKASYEQYF

V gene: TRBV2
J gene: TRBJ2-5
D gene: NA
clone size: NA
CDR3 DNA: TGTGCCAGCAGGGGGGCCCCTCCGGTCCCCCAAGAGACCCAGTACTTC
CDR3 protein: CASRGAPPVPQETQYF

V gene: TRBV5-1
J gene: TRBJ2-7
D gene: TRBD1
clone size: NA
CDR3 DNA: TGCGCCAGCAGCCCCCGACAGGGAGCTATCTACGAGCAGTACTTC
CDR3 protein: CASSPRQGAIYEQYF

V gene: TRBV6-1
J gene: TRBJ2-7
D gene: NA
clone size: NA
CDR3 DNA: TGTGCCAGCAGGACCTTGCTAGCACCCTACGAGCAGTACTTC
CDR3 protein: CASRTLLAPYEQYF

V gene: TRBV6-5
J gene: TRBJ1-6
D gene: NA
clone size: NA
CDR3 DNA: TGTGCCAGCAGTTACGACAGGCTTGGTAATTCACCCCTCCACTTT
CDR3 protein: CASSYDRLGNSPLHF

V gene: TRBV5-6
J gene: TRBJ1-5
D gene: NA
clone size: few
CDR3 DNA: TGTGCCAGCAGCTCGTGGGGCAGGACTAGCAATCAGCCCCAGCATTTT
CDR3 protein: CASSSWGRTSNQPQHF